This T cell receptor beta chain was identified during a study of cytomegalovirus exposure and HLA in healthy donors. Overall study results and limits: The classifier reportedly diagnosed cytomegalovirus status with high specificity and sensitivity. Later analysis suggested most CMV-associated TCR beta chains were HLA-restricted.

The PCR employed 60 Vbeta primers together with 13 Jbeta primers. TCRdb keeps only in-frame clones here, not all; method: immunoSEQ multiplex PCR. The sample carries about 150,000 clones, roughly 85% recorded once. This CDR3 is built from 13 residues. The germline CDR1 and CDR2 sequences are MGHRA and YSYEKL. V lost 8 bases to trimming and J lost 9 bases; unmatched junction nucleotides: 13. For this clone: The antigen remains undetermined.

The genes are TRBV4-1 and TRBJ2-7, with 7 nucleotides matching TRBD2. The sequenced sample was PBMCs. The TCR originated in a man in his forties in good health and CMV-seropositive. CDR3 loop: CASGPGGSFGQYF. The CDR3 region has the DNA TGCGCCAGCGGTCCCGGGGGGTCTTTTGGGCAGTACTTC.